The rows below give T cell receptor beta chains drawn from one sample of a study of shared clonotypes between healthy human individuals. Only in-frame clones appear in the TCRdb table, and some are missing; sequencing was by immunoSEQ multiplex PCR. The repertoire holds around 2.3 million clones, with approximately 96% as singletons. The sample was naive CD4+ T cells sorted from blood. Receptor source: a man between 18 and 35 years old in good health. CDR3s include the opening cysteine and the closing phenylalanine or tryptophan. A D gene is named only where the DNA matches it firmly. The size of a clone is reported for some rows only, either as once, few or many, or as a class for expanded clones.

>TRBV9|NA|TRBJ1-1|few
CASSVGRANTEAFF
TGTGCCAGCAGCGTTGGACGGGCGAACACTGAAGCTTTCTTT
>TRBV5-1|TRBD2|TRBJ2-3|NA
CASSRTSGGTDTQYF
TGCGCCAGCAGCCGGACGAGCGGGGGAACAGATACGCAGTATTTT
>TRBV5-6|NA|TRBJ1-4|NA
CASSLGGRPEKLFF
TGTGCCAGCAGCTTGGGGGGGAGACCAGAAAAACTGTTTTTT
>TRBV27|NA|TRBJ1-5|NA
CASSLRRGGVDQPQHF
TGTGCCAGCAGTCTCAGACGGGGGGGAGTCGATCAGCCCCAGCATTTT
>TRBV7-8|NA|TRBJ1-2|NA
CASSLDRFNYGYTF
TGTGCCAGCAGCTTAGACAGGTTTAACTATGGCTACACCTTC
>TRBV10-2|NA|TRBJ1-2|NA
CASLIDGGYGYTF
TGCGCCAGCCTCATCGACGGGGGCTATGGCTACACCTTC
>TRBV10-1|TRBD1|TRBJ2-1|once
CASSVSDRDPYNEQFF
TGCGCCAGCAGTGTCTCGGACAGGGACCCCTACAATGAGCAGTTCTTC
>TRBV6-6|NA|TRBJ2-6|few
CATTLDSGANVLTF
TGTGCCACTACCCTTGATTCTGGGGCCAACGTCCTGACTTTC
>TRBV9|NA|TRBJ1-1|NA
CASSVRVNTEAFF
TGTGCCAGCAGCGTCAGGGTGAACACTGAAGCTTTCTTT
>TRBV4-2|NA|TRBJ2-7|NA
CASSLIHPGMSSYPSYEQYF
TGTGCCAGCAGCCTAATTCATCCGGGAATGAGCAGTTACCCGTCCTACGAGCAGTACTTC
>TRBV10-2|NA|TRBJ2-5|once
CASSESRETQYF
TGCGCCAGCAGTGAGTCGAGAGAGACCCAGTACTTC
>TRBV5-4|NA|TRBJ2-7|NA
CASSGPFGEQYF
TGTGCCAGCAGCGGGCCTTTCGGGGAGCAGTACTTC
>TRBV2|TRBD1|TRBJ2-7|NA
CASTWDRYYEQYF
TGTGCCAGCACCTGGGACAGGTACTACGAGCAGTACTTC
>TRBV4-2|NA|TRBJ2-1|NA
CASSQDIGNEQFF
TGTGCCAGCAGCCAAGATATAGGCAATGAGCAGTTCTTC
>TRBV29-1|NA|TRBJ1-1|NA
CSVVFGWNTEAFF
TGCAGCGTTGTTTTCGGGTGGAACACTGAAGCTTTCTTT
>TRBV5-1|NA|TRBJ2-6|NA
CASSLRVSLSGANVLTF
TGCGCCAGCAGCTTGCGGGTATCCCTCTCTGGGGCCAACGTCCTGACTTTC
>TRBV2|NA|TRBJ2-7|NA
CASNGQFSYEQYF
TGTGCCAGCAACGGGCAGTTCTCCTACGAGCAGTACTTC
>TRBV2|TRBD2|TRBJ2-1|NA
CASSGSGAVGNEQFF
TGTGCCAGCAGTGGTAGCGGGGCCGTTGGGAATGAGCAGTTCTTC
>TRBV28|NA|TRBJ1-2|NA
CASSFSGFANYGYTF
TGTGCCAGCAGTTTTTCAGGGTTCGCCAACTATGGCTACACCTTC
>TRBV10-3|TRBD1|TRBJ1-2|NA
CAIHRGTGYGYTF
TGTGCCATCCACAGGGGGACAGGGTATGGCTACACCTTC
>TRBV9|TRBD1|TRBJ1-4|NA
CASSPSRDRHPAEEKLFF
TGTGCCAGCAGCCCTAGCCGGGACAGGCATCCTGCAGAGGAAAAACTGTTTTTT
>TRBV2|NA|TRBJ2-5|NA
CASSVTVETQYF
TGTGCCAGCAGTGTGACGGTGGAGACCCAGTACTTC
>TRBV28|TRBD1|TRBJ1-6|NA
CASSLQGGSYNSPLHF
TGTGCCAGCAGTTTACAGGGGGGCTCCTATAATTCACCCCTCCACTTT
>TRBV2|NA|TRBJ1-5|NA
CASTSSNQPQHF
TGTGCCAGCACTAGCAGCAATCAGCCCCAGCATTTT
>TRBV2|TRBD2|TRBJ2-5|NA
CASSPSGIQETQYF
TGTGCCAGCAGCCCCAGCGGGATCCAAGAGACCCAGTACTTC
>TRBV4-1|NA|TRBJ2-3|NA
CASSQETLGARDTDTQYF
TGCGCCAGCAGCCAAGAAACGTTAGGGGCTCGGGACACAGATACGCAGTATTTT
>TRBV6-5|TRBD2|TRBJ2-7|NA
CASRSSGGSYEQYF
TGTGCCAGCAGGAGTAGCGGGGGCTCCTACGAGCAGTACTTC
>TRBV5-1|TRBD2|TRBJ2-3|NA
CASALSGGSTDTQYF
TGCGCCAGCGCCCTTAGCGGGGGAAGTACAGATACGCAGTATTTT
>TRBV7-2|NA|TRBJ2-7|NA
CASSLEYTGRYEQYF
TGTGCCAGCAGCTTAGAGTACACGGGTCGATACGAGCAGTACTTC
>TRBV18|NA|TRBJ1-2|NA
CASSPSEGGRSGYTF
TGTGCCAGCTCACCTTCGGAGGGGGGGCGAAGTGGCTACACCTTC
>TRBV6-1|TRBD1|TRBJ2-7|NA
CASSEGTGGDRLKHMYEQYF
TGTGCCAGCAGTGAAGGGACAGGGGGCGATCGACTAAAGCACATGTACGAGCAGTACTTC
>TRBV2|NA|TRBJ2-7|NA
CASSDWPGKTKGSEQYF
TGTGCCAGCAGTGACTGGCCAGGGAAGACGAAAGGTTCCGAGCAGTACTTC
>TRBV6-1|NA|TRBJ2-4|NA
CASTEGRGNIQYF
TGTGCCAGCACGGAGGGAAGGGGAAACATTCAGTACTTC
>TRBV19|TRBD1|TRBJ1-6|NA
CASSREDRGYNSPLHF
TGTGCCAGTAGTAGGGAGGACAGGGGCTATAATTCACCCCTCCACTTT
>TRBV6-5|NA|TRBJ2-3|NA
CASRLPGSDTQYF
TGTGCCAGCAGACTTCCAGGGTCGGATACGCAGTATTTT
>TRBV5-5|TRBD1|TRBJ1-1|NA
CASSLNRGLNTEAFF
TGTGCCAGCAGCTTAAACAGGGGGCTGAACACTGAAGCTTTCTTT
>TRBV5-4|TRBD1|TRBJ1-1|once
CASRGSGTGANTEAFF
TGTGCCAGCAGAGGTTCCGGGACAGGGGCGAACACTGAAGCTTTCTTT
>TRBV10-3|TRBD1|TRBJ1-5|NA
CAISSDGTGDQPQHF
TGTGCCATCAGCTCGGACGGGACAGGCGATCAGCCCCAGCATTTT
>TRBV5-4|TRBD2|TRBJ2-2|NA
CASSLFFWGQRGTGELFF
TGTGCCAGCAGCTTGTTTTTCTGGGGCCAGCGGGGCACCGGGGAGCTGTTTTTT
>TRBV5-6|NA|TRBJ1-5|once
CASSLRGTVSMPQHF
TGTGCCAGCAGCTTGAGGGGAACGGTATCTATGCCCCAGCATTTT
>TRBV10-3|NA|TRBJ2-6|NA
CAISESEFSGANVLTF
TGTGCCATCAGTGAGAGCGAATTCTCTGGGGCCAACGTCCTGACTTTC
>TRBV7-3|TRBD2|TRBJ2-5|once
CASSKIAGGQETQYF
TGTGCCAGCTCGAAAATAGCGGGGGGGCAAGAGACCCAGTACTTC
>TRBV7-2|NA|TRBJ2-1|NA
CASSLEGLYNEQFF
TGTGCCAGCAGCTTAGAGGGCCTTTACAATGAGCAGTTCTTC
>TRBV28|NA|TRBJ2-2|once
CASLSGRVTGELFF
TGTGCCAGCCTGTCGGGCAGGGTCACCGGGGAGCTGTTTTTT
>TRBV18|NA|TRBJ2-2|NA
CASSPPGYTPNTGELFF
TGTGCCAGCTCACCACCGGGTTACACCCCGAACACCGGGGAGCTGTTTTTT
>TRBV7-9|NA|TRBJ1-1|NA
CASSLGGVGTEAFF
TGTGCCAGCAGTCTTGGTGGGGTCGGCACTGAAGCTTTCTTT
>TRBV6-1|NA|TRBJ1-6|NA
CASSESRTNVFSPLHF
TGTGCCAGCAGTGAATCTCGGACAAACGTCTTTTCACCCCTCCACTTT
>TRBV11-2|NA|TRBJ1-4|NA
CASSLDLGRDVFF
TGTGCCAGCAGCTTAGATTTGGGGCGGGACGTATTTTTT
>TRBV7-2|TRBD2|TRBJ2-1|NA
CASSLVRLAPYNEQFF
TGTGCCAGCAGCTTAGTTCGACTAGCGCCCTACAATGAGCAGTTCTTC
>TRBV6-1|NA|TRBJ2-1|NA
CASSPRSEANEQFF
TGTGCCAGCAGTCCGCGTAGCGAAGCCAATGAGCAGTTCTTC
>TRBV6-5|TRBD1|TRBJ2-2|NA
CASTPNRGLTGELFF
TGTGCCAGCACCCCGAACAGGGGTCTCACCGGGGAGCTGTTTTTT
>TRBV6-1|NA|TRBJ1-4|NA
CASRAGDPNEKLFF
TGTGCCAGCAGAGCAGGGGACCCTAATGAAAAACTGTTTTTT
>TRBV6-4|TRBD2|TRBJ2-5|NA
CASRRTSGGPGLETQYF
TGTGCCAGCAGGCGGACTAGCGGGGGGCCAGGGTTAGAGACCCAGTACTTC
>TRBV4-3|NA|TRBJ2-1|NA
CASSQDTGRDEQFF
TGCGCCAGCAGCCAAGATACAGGGCGAGATGAGCAGTTCTTC
>TRBV6-6|NA|TRBJ2-7|NA
CASTPAPGYEQYF
TGTGCCAGCACCCCGGCCCCGGGGTACGAGCAGTACTTC